These T cell receptor beta chains were read from a single sample in a study of vaccination and CD4 T cells after COVID-19. TCRdb itself ran the PCR reads through MiXCR, one entry per CDR3 protein. In the table there are 15,000 to 20,000 distinct CDR3 sequences, almost 60% of which are singletons. These receptors have no identified antigens. Material for sequencing was CD4+ T cells from blood, cultured in vitro. These receptors came from a human donor who had recovered from COVID-19. Both conserved end residues are part of each CDR3. A D gene is named only where the DNA matches it firmly. Clone size is not always given. Where it is, it says once, few, many or a class for expanded clones.

v_call	clone_size	d_call	j_call	cdr3_aa	cdr3_nt
TRBV5-5	-	-	TRBJ1-5	CASSPDSLTQHF	TGTGCCAGCAGCCCCGACAGTTTGACCCAGCATTTT
TRBV7-9	-	-	TRBJ1-2	CASSFDGHYGYTF	TGTGCCAGCAGCTTCGACGGTCACTATGGCTACACCTTC
TRBV6-2/TRBV6-3	-	-	TRBJ2-5	CATQYQETQYF	TGTGCCACCCAGTATCAAGAGACCCAGTACTTC
TRBV20-1	-	TRBD2	TRBJ2-5	CSVASGGHQETQYF	TGCAGTGTCGCGAGCGGGGGCCATCAAGAGACCCAGTACTTC
TRBV7-2	-	TRBD2	TRBJ2-7	CASSLAGTSIEQYF	TGTGCCAGCAGCTTAGCGGGGACTAGCATCGAGCAGTACTTC
TRBV24-1	-	TRBD1	TRBJ2-3	CATSDIRDRESDTQYF	TGTGCCACCAGTGACATCCGGGACAGGGAGTCAGATACGCAGTATTTT
TRBV6-2/TRBV6-3	-	-	TRBJ1-6	CASSDRSRPLHF	TGTGCCAGCAGTGACAGGAGCAGGCCCCTCCACTTT
TRBV30	-	TRBD1	TRBJ2-6	CAWNRGLSGANVLTF	TGTGCCTGGAACAGGGGGCTCAGTGGGGCCAACGTCCTGACTTTC
TRBV27	-	-	TRBJ2-7	CASSLGSGTLAYEQYF	TGTGCCAGCAGTTTAGGATCCGGGACGCTTGCCTACGAGCAGTACTTC
TRBV19	-	-	TRBJ1-2	CASSIGTLNYGYTF	TGTGCCAGTAGTATTGGGACATTAAACTATGGCTACACCTTC
TRBV12-3/TRBV12-4	few	TRBD1	TRBJ2-7	CASSGQGEGYEQYF	TGTGCCAGCAGTGGACAGGGGGAGGGATACGAGCAGTACTTC
TRBV11-1	few	TRBD2	TRBJ2-5	CASSIRLAGGIETQYF	TGTGCCAGCAGCATCAGACTAGCGGGGGGCATCGAGACCCAGTACTTC
TRBV19	-	TRBD1	TRBJ1-6	CASTRGSSYNSPLHF	TGTGCCAGTACCAGGGGGAGCTCCTATAATTCACCCCTCCACTTT
TRBV2	-	-	TRBJ1-1	CASSVQGINTEAFF	TGTGCCAGCAGTGTACAGGGCATTAACACTGAAGCTTTCTTT
TRBV20-1	-	TRBD1	TRBJ2-5	CSARKQGPRMVGETQYF	TGCAGTGCTAGGAAACAGGGGCCCCGCATGGTTGGTGAGACCCAGTACTTC
TRBV15	-	-	TRBJ1-4	CATSRSQGGGLGEKLFF	TGTGCCACCAGCAGATCACAGGGAGGGGGGCTGGGTGAAAAACTGTTTTTT
TRBV7-3	-	TRBD2	TRBJ2-1	CASSRGLDWGYNEQFF	TGTGCCAGCAGTCGCGGACTAGACTGGGGCTACAATGAGCAGTTCTTC
TRBV7-2	-	-	TRBJ1-1	CASSYRAMNTEAFF	TGTGCCAGCAGCTACAGGGCCATGAACACTGAAGCTTTCTTT
TRBV6-1	-	TRBD1	TRBJ1-2	CASSQRRGNYGYTF	TGTGCCAGCAGCCAACGCAGGGGGAACTATGGCTACACCTTC
TRBV6-5	few	TRBD1	TRBJ2-5	CASSWDREETQYF	TGTGCCAGCAGTTGGGACAGAGAAGAGACCCAGTACTTC
TRBV6-1	-	-	TRBJ2-5	CASSTDGAEETQYF	TGTGCCAGCAGTACGGACGGTGCTGAAGAGACCCAGTACTTC
TRBV11-3	-	-	TRBJ1-2	CASSLGVRQADNYGYTF	TGTGCCAGCAGCCTAGGGGTGCGGCAGGCCGATAACTATGGCTACACCTTC
TRBV15	-	-	TRBJ1-1	CATSTGRLNTEAFF	TGTGCCACCAGCACGGGACGACTAAACACTGAAGCTTTCTTT
TRBV9	-	TRBD2	TRBJ2-3	CASSPGPSGSRQDTQYF	TGTGCCAGCAGCCCCGGTCCTAGCGGGAGTAGACAAGATACGCAGTATTTT
TRBV6-1	-	-	TRBJ2-5	CASRRYRVQETQYF	TGTGCCAGCAGACGATACAGGGTCCAAGAGACCCAGTACTTC
TRBV29-1	-	-	TRBJ2-5	CSVGQQTGETQYF	TGCAGCGTTGGGCAACAGACTGGAGAGACCCAGTACTTC
TRBV19	-	-	TRBJ2-1	CASSTGRHNEQFF	TGTGCCAGTAGTACCGGACGCCACAATGAGCAGTTCTTC